One and the same sample provided the 2 T cell receptor beta chains below, sequenced in a study of T cells after yellow fever vaccination. Using its own MiXCR run on the 5' RACE reads, TCRdb lists one record per CDR3 protein. The top ten clones hold about 18% of a sample with more than 250,000 distinct CDR3 sequences, 6.8% of them seen once. Sequencing was performed on PBMCs, taken around 45 days after the first yellow fever vaccination. The source of these receptors is a man aged 18 to 30 who received the YFV17D yellow fever vaccine.

The chain joins TRBV12-3 or TRBV12-4 to TRBJ2-2; D is unresolved. The CDR3 is made up of 12 amino acids. V was trimmed by 1 base and J by 9 bases, leaving 6 bases between them. The CDR3 loop is CASSLGARELFF. The CDR3 DNA sequence: TGTGCCAGCAGTTTAGGGGCACGGGAGCTGTTTTTT.

The CDR3 bases are TGTGCCAGCAGTTTAGCGGGGGCATTCAATCAGCCCCAGCATTTT. It encodes CASSLAGAFNQPQHF. This chain joins TRBV12-3 or TRBV12-4 and TRBJ1-5, with D maybe TRBD1 (6 bases). The CDR3 extends over 15 amino acids. The V end lost 0 bases, the J end lost 3 bases, and 9 bases lay between the germline ends.